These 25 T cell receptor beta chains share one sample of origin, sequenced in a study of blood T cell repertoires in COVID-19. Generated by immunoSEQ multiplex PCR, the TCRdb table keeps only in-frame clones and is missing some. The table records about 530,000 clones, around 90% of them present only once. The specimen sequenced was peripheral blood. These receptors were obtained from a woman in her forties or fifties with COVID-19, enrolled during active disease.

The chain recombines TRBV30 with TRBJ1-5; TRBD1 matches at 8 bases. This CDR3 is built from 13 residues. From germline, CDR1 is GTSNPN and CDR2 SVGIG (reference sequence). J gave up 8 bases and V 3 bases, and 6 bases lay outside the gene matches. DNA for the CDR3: TGTGCCTGGAGCCAGGGGGCGAGCGAGCCCCAGCATTTT. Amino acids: CAWSQGASEPQHF.

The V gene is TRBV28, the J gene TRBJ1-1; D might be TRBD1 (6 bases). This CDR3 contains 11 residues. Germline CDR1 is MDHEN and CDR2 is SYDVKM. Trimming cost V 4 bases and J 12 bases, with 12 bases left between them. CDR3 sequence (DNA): TGTGCCAGCAGTTCCGTAGGGGGAACTTTCTTT. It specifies CASSSVGGTFF. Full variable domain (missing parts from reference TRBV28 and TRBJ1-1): DVKVTQSSRYLVKRTGEKVFLECVQDMDHENMFWYRQDPGLGLRLIYFSYDVKMKEKGDIPEGYSVSREKKERFSLILESASTNQTSMYLCASSSVGGTFFGQGTRLTVV.

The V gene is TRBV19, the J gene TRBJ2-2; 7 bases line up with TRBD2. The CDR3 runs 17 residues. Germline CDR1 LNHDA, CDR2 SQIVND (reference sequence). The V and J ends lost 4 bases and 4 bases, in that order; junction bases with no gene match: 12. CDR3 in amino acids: CASSSRGLAVGTGELFF. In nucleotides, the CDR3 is TGTGCCAGTAGTAGCCGCGGGCTAGCGGTAGGCACCGGGGAGCTGTTTTTT.

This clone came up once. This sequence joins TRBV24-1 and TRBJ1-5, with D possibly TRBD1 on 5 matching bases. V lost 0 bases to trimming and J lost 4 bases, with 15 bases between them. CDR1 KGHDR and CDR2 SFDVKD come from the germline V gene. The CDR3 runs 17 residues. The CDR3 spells CATSDLTSQGSNQPQHF. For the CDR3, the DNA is TGTGCCACCAGTGATTTGACCTCCCAGGGATCGAATCAGCCCCAGCATTTT.

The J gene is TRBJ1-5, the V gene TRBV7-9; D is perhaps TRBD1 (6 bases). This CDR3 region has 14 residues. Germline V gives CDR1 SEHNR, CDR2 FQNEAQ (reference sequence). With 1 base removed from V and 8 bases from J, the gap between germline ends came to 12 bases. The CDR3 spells CASSLDGGPEPQHF. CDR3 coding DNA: TGTGCCAGCAGCTTAGACGGGGGGCCCGAGCCCCAGCATTTT.

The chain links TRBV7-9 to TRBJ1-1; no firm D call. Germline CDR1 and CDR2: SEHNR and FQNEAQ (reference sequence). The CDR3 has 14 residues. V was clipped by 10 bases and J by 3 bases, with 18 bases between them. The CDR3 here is CATSYDMGDTEAFF. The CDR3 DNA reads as TGTGCCACCTCGTATGATATGGGAGACACTGAAGCTTTCTTT.

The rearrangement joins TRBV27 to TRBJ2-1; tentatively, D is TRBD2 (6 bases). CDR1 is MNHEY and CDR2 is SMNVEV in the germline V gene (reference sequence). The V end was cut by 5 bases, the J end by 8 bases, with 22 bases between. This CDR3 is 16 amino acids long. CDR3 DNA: TGTGCCAGCAGTCCAACGGGACTTGGAGCTGGCGATGAGCAGTTCTTC. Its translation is CASSPTGLGAGDEQFF.

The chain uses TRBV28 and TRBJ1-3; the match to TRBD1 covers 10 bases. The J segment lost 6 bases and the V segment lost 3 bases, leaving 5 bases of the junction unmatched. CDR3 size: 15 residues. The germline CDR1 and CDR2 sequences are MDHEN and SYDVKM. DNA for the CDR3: TGTGCCAGCAGTTTGGGAGGGACAGGGGTAAACACCATATATTTT. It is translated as CASSLGGTGVNTIYF. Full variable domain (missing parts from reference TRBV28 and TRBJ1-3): DVKVTQSSRYLVKRTGEKVFLECVQDMDHENMFWYRQDPGLGLRLIYFSYDVKMKEKGDIPEGYSVSREKKERFSLILESASTNQTSMYLCASSLGGTGVNTIYFGEGSWLTVV.

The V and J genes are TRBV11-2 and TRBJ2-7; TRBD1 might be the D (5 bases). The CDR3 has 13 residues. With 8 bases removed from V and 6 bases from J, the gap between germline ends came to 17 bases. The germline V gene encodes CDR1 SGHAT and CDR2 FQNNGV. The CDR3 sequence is CASRRQGIGEQYF. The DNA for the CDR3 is TGTGCCAGCCGCAGGCAGGGAATAGGCGAGCAGTACTTC.

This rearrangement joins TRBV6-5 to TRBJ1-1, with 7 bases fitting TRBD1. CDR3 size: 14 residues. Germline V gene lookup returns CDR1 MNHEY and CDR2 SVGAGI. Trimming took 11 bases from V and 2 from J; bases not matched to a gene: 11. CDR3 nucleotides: TGTGCCGTCTCCCGGAGGGGGCTAAACACTGAAGCTTTCTTT. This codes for CAVSRRGLNTEAFF.

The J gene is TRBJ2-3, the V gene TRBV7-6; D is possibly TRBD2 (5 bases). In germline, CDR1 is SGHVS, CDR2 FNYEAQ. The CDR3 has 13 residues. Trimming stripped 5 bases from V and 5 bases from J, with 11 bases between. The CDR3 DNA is TGTGCCAGCAGCACTAGTATGGGAGATACGCAGTATTTT. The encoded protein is CASSTSMGDTQYF. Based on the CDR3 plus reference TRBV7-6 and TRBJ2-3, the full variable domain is GAGVSQSPRYKVTKRGQDVALRCDPISGHVSLYWYRQALGQGPEFLTYFNYEAQQDKSGLPNDRFSAERPEGSISTLTIQRTEQRDSAMYRCASSTSMGDTQYFGPGTRLTVL.

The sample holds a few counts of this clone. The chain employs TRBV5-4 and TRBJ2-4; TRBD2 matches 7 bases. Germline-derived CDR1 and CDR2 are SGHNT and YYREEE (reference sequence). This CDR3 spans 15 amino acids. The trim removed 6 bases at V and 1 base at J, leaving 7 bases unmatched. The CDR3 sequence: CASTPDGGAKNIQYF. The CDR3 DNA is TGTGCCAGCACCCCTGACGGGGGGGCCAAAAACATTCAGTACTTC.

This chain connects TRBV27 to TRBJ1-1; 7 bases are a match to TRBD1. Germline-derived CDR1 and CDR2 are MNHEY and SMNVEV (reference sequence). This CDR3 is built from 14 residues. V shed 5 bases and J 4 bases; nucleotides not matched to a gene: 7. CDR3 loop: CASSSLTGFTEAFF. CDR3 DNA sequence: TGTGCCAGCAGTAGCCTGACAGGGTTCACTGAAGCTTTCTTT.

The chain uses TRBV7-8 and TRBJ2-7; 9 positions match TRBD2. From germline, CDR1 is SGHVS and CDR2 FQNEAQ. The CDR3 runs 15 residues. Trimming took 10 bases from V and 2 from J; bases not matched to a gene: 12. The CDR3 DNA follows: TGTGCCACCACCGGCGGGCTAGCGGGGACCTACGAGCAGTACTTC. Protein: CATTGGLAGTYEQYF.

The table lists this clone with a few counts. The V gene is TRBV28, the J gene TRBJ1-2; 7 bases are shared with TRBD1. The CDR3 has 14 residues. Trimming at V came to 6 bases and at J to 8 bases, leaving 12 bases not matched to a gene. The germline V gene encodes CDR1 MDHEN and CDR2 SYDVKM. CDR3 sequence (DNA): TGTGCCAGCAGCTGGATGCAACAGGGGAGAGGCTACACCTTC. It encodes CASSWMQQGRGYTF.

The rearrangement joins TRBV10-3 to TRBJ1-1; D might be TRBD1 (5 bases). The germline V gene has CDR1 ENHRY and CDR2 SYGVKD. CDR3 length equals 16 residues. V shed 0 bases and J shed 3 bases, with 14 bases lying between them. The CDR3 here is CAISESEPGRDTEAFF. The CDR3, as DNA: TGTGCCATCAGTGAGTCTGAACCAGGGCGTGACACTGAAGCTTTCTTT.

The CDR3 here is CAISDSGTDYEQYF. The CDR3 bases are TGTGCCATCAGTGATTCCGGGACAGACTACGAGCAGTACTTC. This sequence joins TRBV10-3 and TRBJ2-7; 7 bases fit TRBD1. CDR1 ENHRY and CDR2 SYGVKD come from the germline V gene. V trimming: 3 bases; J trimming: 3 bases; junction bases outside the gene matches: 5. CDR3 length: 14 residues.

The CDR3 coding sequence is TGTGCCAGCTCACCATCGGGGGGTTCAGCGCTGGTGGGCTACACCTTC. This codes for CASSPSGGSALVGYTF. The chain uses TRBV18 and TRBJ1-2; possibly TRBD1 for D (5 bases). The CDR3 loop spans 16 amino acids. Per germline, CDR1 KGHSH and CDR2 LQKENI. V lost 2 bases to trimming and J lost 8 bases, with 21 bases between them.

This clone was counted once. CDR3 amino acids: CASSFNTYEQYF. DNA for the CDR3: TGCGCCAGCAGCTTTAATACCTACGAGCAGTACTTC. The V call is TRBV5-1, the J call TRBJ2-7; no clear D gene. This CDR3 comprises 12 residues. Germline V gives CDR1 SGHRS, CDR2 YFSETQ. Trimming left V 2 bases short and J 2 bases short, with 5 bases between.

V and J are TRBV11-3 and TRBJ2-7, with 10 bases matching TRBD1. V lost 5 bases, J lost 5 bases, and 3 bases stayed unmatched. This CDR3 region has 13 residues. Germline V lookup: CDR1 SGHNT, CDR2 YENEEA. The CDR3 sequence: CASSAGTGDEQYF. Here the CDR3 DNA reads TGTGCCAGCAGCGCCGGGACAGGGGACGAGCAGTACTTC.

CDR3 sequence reads: CASRDRRVFQPQHF. For the CDR3, the DNA is TGTGCCAGCAGGGACAGAAGGGTGTTTCAGCCCCAGCATTTT. The genes are TRBV28 and TRBJ1-5; tentatively, D is TRBD1 (6 bases). Trimming stripped 6 bases from V and 6 bases from J, with 15 bases between. Germline V CDR1 and CDR2: MDHEN, SYDVKM. This CDR3 is built from 14 residues.

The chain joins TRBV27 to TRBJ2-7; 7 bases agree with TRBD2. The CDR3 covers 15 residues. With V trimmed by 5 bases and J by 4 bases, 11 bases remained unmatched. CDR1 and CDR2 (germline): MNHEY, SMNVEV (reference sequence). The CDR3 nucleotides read TGTGCCAGCAGTCCAAAGAGCTGGGGGGGTTACGAGCAGTACTTC. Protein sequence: CASSPKSWGGYEQYF.

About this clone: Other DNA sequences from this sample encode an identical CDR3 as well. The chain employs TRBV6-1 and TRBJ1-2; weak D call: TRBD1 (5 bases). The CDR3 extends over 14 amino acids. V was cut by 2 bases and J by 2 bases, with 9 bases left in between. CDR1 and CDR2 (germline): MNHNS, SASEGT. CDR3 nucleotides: TGTGCCAGCAGTGAAAGGGGTGGAAACTATGGCTACACCTTC. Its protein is CASSERGGNYGYTF.

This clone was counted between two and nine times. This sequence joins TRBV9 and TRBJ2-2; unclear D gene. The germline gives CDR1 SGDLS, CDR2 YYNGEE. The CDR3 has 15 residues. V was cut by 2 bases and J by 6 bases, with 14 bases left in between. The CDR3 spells CASSVLRTPAGELFF. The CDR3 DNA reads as TGTGCCAGCAGCGTTTTGCGTACTCCGGCCGGGGAGCTGTTTTTT. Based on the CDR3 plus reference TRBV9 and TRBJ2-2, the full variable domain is DSGVTQTPKHLITATGQRVTLRCSPRSGDLSVYWYQQSLDQGLQFLIQYYNGEERAKGNILERFSAQQFPDLHSELNLSSLELGDSALYFCASSVLRTPAGELFFGEGSRLTVL.

The CDR3 DNA follows: TGTGCCACCAGTGACCGGACAGGGCGCTCCCTCGAGACCCAGTACTTC. Its protein is CATSDRTGRSLETQYF. The chain joins TRBV24-1 to TRBJ2-5, with TRBD1 matching over 8 bases. CDR3 length equals 16 residues. CDR1 and CDR2 (germline): KGHDR, SFDVKD. J lost 5 bases, V lost 4 bases, and 11 bases had no gene match.